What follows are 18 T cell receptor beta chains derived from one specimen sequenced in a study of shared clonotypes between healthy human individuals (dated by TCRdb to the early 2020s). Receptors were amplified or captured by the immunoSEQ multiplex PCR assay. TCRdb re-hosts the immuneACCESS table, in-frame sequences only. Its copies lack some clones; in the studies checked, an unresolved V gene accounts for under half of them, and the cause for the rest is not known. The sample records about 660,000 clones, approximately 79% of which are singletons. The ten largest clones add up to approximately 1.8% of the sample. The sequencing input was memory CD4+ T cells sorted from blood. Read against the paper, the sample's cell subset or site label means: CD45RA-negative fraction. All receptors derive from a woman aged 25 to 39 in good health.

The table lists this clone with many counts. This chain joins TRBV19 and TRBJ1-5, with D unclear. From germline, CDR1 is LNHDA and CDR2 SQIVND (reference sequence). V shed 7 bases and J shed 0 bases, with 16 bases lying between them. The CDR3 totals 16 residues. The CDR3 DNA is TGTGCCAGTACCCATGACCCTTACCGTAGCAATCAGCCCCAGCATTTT. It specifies CASTHDPYRSNQPQHF.

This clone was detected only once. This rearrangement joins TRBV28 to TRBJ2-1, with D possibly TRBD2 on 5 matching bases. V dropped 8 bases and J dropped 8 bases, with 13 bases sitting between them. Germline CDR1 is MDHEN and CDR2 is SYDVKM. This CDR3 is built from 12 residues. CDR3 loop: CASVGVGDEQFF. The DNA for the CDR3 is TGTGCCAGCGTGGGAGTCGGGGATGAGCAGTTCTTC.

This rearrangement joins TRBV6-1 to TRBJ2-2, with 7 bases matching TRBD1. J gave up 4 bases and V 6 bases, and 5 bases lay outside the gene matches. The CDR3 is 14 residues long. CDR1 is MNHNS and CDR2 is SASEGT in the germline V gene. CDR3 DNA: TGTGCCAGCAGGAAGGGGACAGCCACCGGGGAGCTGTTTTTT. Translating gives CASRKGTATGELFF.

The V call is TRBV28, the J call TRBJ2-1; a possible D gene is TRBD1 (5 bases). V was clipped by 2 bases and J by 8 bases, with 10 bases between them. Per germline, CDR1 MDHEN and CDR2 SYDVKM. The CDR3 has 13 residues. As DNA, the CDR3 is TGTGCCAGCAGTTTACCAGGGAACCATGAGCAGTTCTTC. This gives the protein CASSLPGNHEQFF.

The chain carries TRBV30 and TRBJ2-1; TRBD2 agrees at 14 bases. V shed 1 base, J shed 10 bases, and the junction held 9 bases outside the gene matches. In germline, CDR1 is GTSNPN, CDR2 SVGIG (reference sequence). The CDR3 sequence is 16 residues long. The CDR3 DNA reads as TGTGCCTGGAGTGGAGGTCCGGGACTAGCGGGAGTGGAGCAGTTCTTC. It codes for CAWSGGPGLAGVEQFF.

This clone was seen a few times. CDR3 loop: CASSRGYNEQFF. The CDR3 DNA reads TGTGCCAGCTCGCGGGGCTACAATGAGCAGTTCTTC. The chain joins TRBV6-5 to TRBJ2-1, with D tentatively TRBD2 (6 bases). Germline V gives CDR1 MNHEY, CDR2 SVGAGI. The V end lost 8 bases, the J end lost 3 bases, and 8 bases lay between the germline ends. CDR3 size: 12 residues.

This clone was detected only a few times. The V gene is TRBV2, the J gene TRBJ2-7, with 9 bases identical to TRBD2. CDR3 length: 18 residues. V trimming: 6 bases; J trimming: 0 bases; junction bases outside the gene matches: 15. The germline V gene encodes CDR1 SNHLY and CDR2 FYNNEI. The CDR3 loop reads CASRAYPPASGTSYEQYF. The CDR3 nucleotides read TGTGCCAGCAGAGCCTACCCCCCTGCTAGCGGGACCTCCTACGAGCAGTACTTC.

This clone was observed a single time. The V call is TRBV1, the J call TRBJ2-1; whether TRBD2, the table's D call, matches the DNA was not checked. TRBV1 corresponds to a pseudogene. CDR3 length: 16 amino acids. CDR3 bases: TGCACCAGCAGCCAAGAGTTGGGGGAGGGCCTCGATGAGCAGTTCTTC. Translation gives CTSSQELGEGLDEQFF.

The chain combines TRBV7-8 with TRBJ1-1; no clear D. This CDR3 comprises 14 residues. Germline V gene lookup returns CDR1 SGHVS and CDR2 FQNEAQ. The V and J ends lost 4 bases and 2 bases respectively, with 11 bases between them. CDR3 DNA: TGTGCCAGCAGCTCTGTTTGGGGTAACACTGAAGCTTTCTTT. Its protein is CASSSVWGNTEAFF.

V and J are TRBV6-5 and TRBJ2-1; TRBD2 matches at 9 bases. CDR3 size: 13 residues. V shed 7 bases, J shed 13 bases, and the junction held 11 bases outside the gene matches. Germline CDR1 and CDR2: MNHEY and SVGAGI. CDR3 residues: CASNEVAGGAQFF. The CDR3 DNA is TGTGCCAGCAATGAGGTGGCGGGAGGGGCCCAGTTCTTC.

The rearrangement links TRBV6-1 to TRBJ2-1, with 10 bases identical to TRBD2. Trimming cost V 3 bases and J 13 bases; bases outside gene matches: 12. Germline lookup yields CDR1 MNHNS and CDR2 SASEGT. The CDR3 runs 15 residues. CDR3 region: CASSEGKSGRASQFF. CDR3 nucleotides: TGTGCCAGCAGTGAGGGTAAGAGCGGGAGGGCCTCCCAGTTCTTC.

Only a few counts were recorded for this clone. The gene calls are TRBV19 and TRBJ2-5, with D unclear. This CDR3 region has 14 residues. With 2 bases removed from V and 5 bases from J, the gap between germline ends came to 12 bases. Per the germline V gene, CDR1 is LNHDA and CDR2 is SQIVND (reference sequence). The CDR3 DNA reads TGTGCCAGTAGTATACGTCAGAACTGGGAGACCCAGTACTTC. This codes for CASSIRQNWETQYF.

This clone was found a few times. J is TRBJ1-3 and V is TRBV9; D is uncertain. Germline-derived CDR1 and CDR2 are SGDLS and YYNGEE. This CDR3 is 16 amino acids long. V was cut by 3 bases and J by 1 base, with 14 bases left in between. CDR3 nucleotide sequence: TGTGCCAGCAGCGCACAACCAGACGTGTCTGGAAACACCATATATTTT. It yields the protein CASSAQPDVSGNTIYF.

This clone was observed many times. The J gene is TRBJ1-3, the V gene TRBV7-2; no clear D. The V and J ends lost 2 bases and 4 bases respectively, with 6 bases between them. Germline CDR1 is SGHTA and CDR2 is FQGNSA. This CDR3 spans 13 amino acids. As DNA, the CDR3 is TGTGCCAGCAGCTTACAGGAGGGAAACACCATATATTTT. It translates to CASSLQEGNTIYF.

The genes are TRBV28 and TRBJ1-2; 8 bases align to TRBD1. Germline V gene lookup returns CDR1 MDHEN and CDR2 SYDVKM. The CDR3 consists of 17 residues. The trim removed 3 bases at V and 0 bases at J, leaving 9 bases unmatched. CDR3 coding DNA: TGTGCCAGCAGTTTTTACCTTGGGACAGGCTCTAACTATGGCTACACCTTC. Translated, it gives CASSFYLGTGSNYGYTF.

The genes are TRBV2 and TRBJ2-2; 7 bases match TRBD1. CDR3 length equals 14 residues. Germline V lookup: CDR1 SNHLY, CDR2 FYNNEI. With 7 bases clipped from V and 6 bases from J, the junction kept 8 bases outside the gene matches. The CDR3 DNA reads TGTGCCAGCACCGGCCCCCAGGGGGCCGGGGAGCTGTTTTTT. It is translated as CASTGPQGAGELFF.

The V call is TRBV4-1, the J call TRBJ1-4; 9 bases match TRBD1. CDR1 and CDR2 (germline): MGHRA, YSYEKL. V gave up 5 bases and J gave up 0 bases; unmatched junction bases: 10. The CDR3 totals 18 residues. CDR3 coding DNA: TGCGCCAGCAGCTACCGGGACAGGGCATTAGCAACTAATGAAAAACTGTTTTTT. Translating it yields CASSYRDRALATNEKLFF.

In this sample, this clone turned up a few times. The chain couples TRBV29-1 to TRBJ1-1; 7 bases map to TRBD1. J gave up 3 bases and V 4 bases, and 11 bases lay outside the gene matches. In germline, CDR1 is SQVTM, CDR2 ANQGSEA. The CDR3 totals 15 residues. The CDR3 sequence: CSVVGTASRDTEAFF. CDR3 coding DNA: TGCAGCGTTGTTGGGACAGCGTCGAGGGACACTGAAGCTTTCTTT.